This T cell receptor beta chain derives from a study of Graves' ophthalmopathy and Graves' hyperthyroidism. About the research overall: Blood was drawn at initial diagnosis, before any treatment.

Under 3 months in duration, the ophthalmopathy in affected donors had moderate-to-severe activity, CAS ≥3 and NOSPECS ≥4. Diagnosis relied on clinical symptoms, serum thyroxine, TRAb, thyroid ultrasound and orbital computed tomography. This clonotype was detected ten times or more. Scientists amplified the TCR beta CDR3 regions from RNA transcripts. HTBI primers were employed in first-round RT-PCR, then a second-round multiplex PCR followed. TCRdb reprocessed the multiplex PCR reads with MiXCR, giving one entry per CDR3 protein. The sample records 450,000 or so distinct CDR3 sequences, approximately 15% being singletons. CDR3 length: 14 amino acids. The germline CDR1 and CDR2 sequences are DFQATT and SNEGSKA (reference sequence). V was trimmed by 5 bases and J by 3 bases, leaving 17 bases between them.

Sequenced sample: blood. The TCR comes from a woman in her twenties or thirties with Graves' ophthalmopathy. The chain uses TRBV20-1 and TRBJ2-7; possibly TRBD1 for D (6 bases). DNA for the CDR3: TGCAGTGCTTTTATCAGGGGCAACTACTACGAGCAGTACTTC. The encoded protein is CSAFIRGNYYEQYF.